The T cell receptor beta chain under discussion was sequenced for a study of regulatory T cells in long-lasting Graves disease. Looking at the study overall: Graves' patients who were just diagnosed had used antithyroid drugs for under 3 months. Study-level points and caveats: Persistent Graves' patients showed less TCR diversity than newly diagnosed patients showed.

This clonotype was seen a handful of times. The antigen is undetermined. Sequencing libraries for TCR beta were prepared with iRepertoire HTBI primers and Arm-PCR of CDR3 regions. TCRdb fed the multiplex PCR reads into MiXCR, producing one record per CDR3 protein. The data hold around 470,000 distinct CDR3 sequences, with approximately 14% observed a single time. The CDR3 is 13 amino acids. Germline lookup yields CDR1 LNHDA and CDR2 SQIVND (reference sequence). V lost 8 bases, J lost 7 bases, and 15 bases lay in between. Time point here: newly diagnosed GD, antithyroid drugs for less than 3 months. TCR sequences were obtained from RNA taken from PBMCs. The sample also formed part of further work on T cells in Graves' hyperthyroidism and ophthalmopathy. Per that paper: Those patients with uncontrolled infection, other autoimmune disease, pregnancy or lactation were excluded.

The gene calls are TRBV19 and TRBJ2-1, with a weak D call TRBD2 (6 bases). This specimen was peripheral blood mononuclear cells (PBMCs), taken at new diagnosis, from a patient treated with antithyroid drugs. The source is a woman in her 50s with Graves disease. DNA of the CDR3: TGTGCCAGTGCCGGGACTGCTGCGAATGAGCAGTTCTTC. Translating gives CASAGTAANEQFF.